This T cell receptor (beta chain) was sequenced during a study of cytomegalovirus exposure and HLA in healthy donors. General study results and limits: As was reported, the classifier diagnosed cytomegalovirus status with high specificity and sensitivity.

With 1 base removed from V and 3 bases from J, the gap between germline ends came to 10 bases. Germline V gene data show CDR1 as LGHNA and CDR2 as YSLEER. The CDR3 runs 14 residues. The PCR made use of 60 Vbeta and 13 Jbeta primers. This table comes from immunoSEQ multiplex PCR, and its TCRdb copy is limited to in-frame clones, with some not included. Of approximately 170,000 clones listed, approximately 80% are singletons. As regards this clone: The antigen is not known. Other DNA sequences from this sample encode an identical CDR3 as well.

The chain links TRBV4-3 to TRBJ2-7; maybe TRBD1 (5 bases). The TCR sequence derives from a male donor in good health and CMV-seronegative. Material for sequencing was PBMCs. The DNA of the CDR3 is TGCGCCAGCAGCCAAGGCCAGGGTGTCTACGAGCAGTACTTC. Translating it yields CASSQGQGVYEQYF.